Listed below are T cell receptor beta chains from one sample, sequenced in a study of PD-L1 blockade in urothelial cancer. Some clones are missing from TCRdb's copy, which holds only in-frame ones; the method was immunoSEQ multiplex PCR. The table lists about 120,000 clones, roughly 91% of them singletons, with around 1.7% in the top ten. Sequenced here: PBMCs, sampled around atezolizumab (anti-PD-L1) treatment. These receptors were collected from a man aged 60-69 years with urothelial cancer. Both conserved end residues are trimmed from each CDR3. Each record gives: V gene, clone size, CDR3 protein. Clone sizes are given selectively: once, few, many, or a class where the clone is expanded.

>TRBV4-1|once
ASSQKRSYEQY
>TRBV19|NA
ASSKRQETQY
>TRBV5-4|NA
ASSGEAGNYGYT
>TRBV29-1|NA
SVVQGGEKLF
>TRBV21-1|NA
ASSKVGGNSPLH
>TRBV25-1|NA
ASSGRSAYEQY
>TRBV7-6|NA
ASSPGQGREQY
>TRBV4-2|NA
ASSQGARPPKSGELF
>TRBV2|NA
ASSRGENTEAF
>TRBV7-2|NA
ASSRNNVRDRGSEAF
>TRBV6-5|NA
ASRAEYTGELF
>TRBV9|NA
ASSVEAGISTDTQY
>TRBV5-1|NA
ASSLKQATDTQY
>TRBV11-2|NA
ASSIGGAADTQY
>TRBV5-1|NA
ASSLGDRREDTQY
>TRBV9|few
ASSLMGGGTEAF
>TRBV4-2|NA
ASSQEGHNEQF
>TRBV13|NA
ASSFRGGFVAEKLF
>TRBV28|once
AIRRADNQPQH
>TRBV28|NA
ASSLLAENSYNEQF
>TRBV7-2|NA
ASSLGSGGYEQY
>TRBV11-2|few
ASSPQGFGEKLF
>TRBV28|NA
ASYPGTGRADTQY
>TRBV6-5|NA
ASSYGTGLGGYT
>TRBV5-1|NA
ASSFLPGQLSSGNQPQH
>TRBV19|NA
ASSIDRYNEQF
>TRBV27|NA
ASSLAAADEQF
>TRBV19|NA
ASSRVSASLSNQPQH
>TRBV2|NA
ASSVQGAQGQTQY
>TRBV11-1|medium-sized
ASSSEENSYEQY
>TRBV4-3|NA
ASSQDFDRPYGYT
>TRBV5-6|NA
ASSIRRGGFQPQH
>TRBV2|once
ASSEGRSGDIQY
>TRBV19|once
ASSITRGIYNQPQH
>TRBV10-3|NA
ASRGVGAYEQY
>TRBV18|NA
ASSRDKGSYEQY
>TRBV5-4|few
ASSLPGAQMGYT
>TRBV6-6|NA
ASSPTGPAYEQY
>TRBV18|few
ASAGGRDQPQH
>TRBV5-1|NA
ASSLDPGLAGSSYNEQF
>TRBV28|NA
ASSLDPGNTGELF
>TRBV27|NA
ASRIGVATNEKLF
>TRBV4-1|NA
ASSQATGGYEQY
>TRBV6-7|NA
ASTYNPLDSGTEAF
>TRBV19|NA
ASSRRPPGQGADTQY
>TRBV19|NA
ASSTGQVLQPQH
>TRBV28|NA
ASALAGVTGELF
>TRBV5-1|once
ASSLQPNQETQY
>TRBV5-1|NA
ASSLAGPQEGLRKLF
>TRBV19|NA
ASRVLGADTQY
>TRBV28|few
ASTITAYNEQF
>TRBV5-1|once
ASSLTDVEQF
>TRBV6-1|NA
ASSAPSGGVPNEQF
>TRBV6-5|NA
ASSYAGFSSYEQY
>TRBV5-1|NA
ASSLEGRVNTEAF